This T cell receptor (beta chain) derives from a study of cytomegalovirus exposure and HLA in healthy donors. Study-wide findings and caveats: V- and J-gene trimming in TCR beta was tied to a missense DCLRE1C variant by an analysis performed later. Sequencing probably produced one cluster of sequence variants that were highly shared.

Germline CDR1 is SGHRS and CDR2 is YFSETQ. V shed 4 bases and J 2 bases; nucleotides not matched to a gene: 10. The CDR3 consists of 16 residues. PCR was performed using 60 Vbeta and 13 Jbeta primers. Profiling relied on immunoSEQ multiplex PCR, and the TCRdb table lists in-frame clones only, not all of them. The repertoire holds 150,000 to 250,000 clones, with roughly 85% as singletons. As concerns this clone: Its antigen is undetermined.

The sample comprised PBMCs. The origin of this receptor is a woman in her twenties or thirties in good health and CMV-seropositive. This chain joins TRBV5-1 and TRBJ2-7; 9 nucleotides agree with TRBD1. The CDR3 protein is CASSGGRDRATYEQYF. CDR3 DNA: TGCGCCAGCAGCGGGGGCCGGGACAGGGCAACCTACGAGCAGTACTTC.